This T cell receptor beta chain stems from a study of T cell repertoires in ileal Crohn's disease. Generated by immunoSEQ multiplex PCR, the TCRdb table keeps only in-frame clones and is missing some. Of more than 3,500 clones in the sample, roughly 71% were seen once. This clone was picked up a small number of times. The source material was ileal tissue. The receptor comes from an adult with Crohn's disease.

The CDR3 DNA follows: TGTGCCAGCAGCCGGCAGGGTCCCTACGGGGAGCTGTTTTTT. Its protein product is CASSRQGPYGELFF. The chain links TRBV7-8 to TRBJ2-2; a weak D match, TRBD1 (5 bases). CDR1 and CDR2 (germline): SGHVS, FQNEAQ. The CDR3 is made up of 14 amino acids. Trimming left V 5 bases short and J 7 bases short, with 14 bases between.